Shown below are 18 T cell receptor beta chains from a single sample sequenced in a study of T cells of healthy individuals. TCRdb analysed the 5' RACE reads with MiXCR anew, one entry per CDR3 protein. The table has 40,000 to 65,000 distinct CDR3 sequences, about 15% seen once. The receptors were gathered from a human donor in good health.

This clonotype was counted ten times or more. The chain recombines TRBV5-6 with TRBJ1-1, with D perhaps TRBD1 (6 bases). Between the trimmed V and J ends, which lost 4 bases and 1 base, there was a span of 11 bases. The CDR3 loop spans 14 amino acids. The germline CDR1 and CDR2 sequences are SGHDT and YYEEEE. The CDR3 DNA follows: TGTGCCAGCAGCCATGGGACACGGAACACTGAAGCTTTCTTT. Translated: CASSHGTRNTEAFF.

This clonotype was seen repeatedly, ten times or more. The V and J genes are TRBV20-1 and TRBJ1-2; 10 bases align to TRBD1. This CDR3 has 14 amino acids. Per the germline V gene, CDR1 is DFQATT and CDR2 is SNEGSKA (reference sequence). V gave up 6 bases and J gave up 2 bases; unmatched junction bases: 6. CDR3 region: CSAGPGQGNYGYTF. The CDR3 region has the DNA TGCAGTGCGGGTCCGGGACAGGGGAACTATGGCTACACCTTC.

This clonotype was detected only a few times. The chain combines TRBV6-2 or TRBV6-3 with TRBJ2-3; 13 nucleotides agree with TRBD2. Germline CDR1 MNHEY, CDR2 SVGEGT. Unmatched junction bases numbered 4, after V lost 3 bases and J lost 4 bases. This CDR3 region has 16 residues. The CDR3 here is CASSYGLAGVADTQYF. CDR3 coding DNA: TGTGCCAGCAGTTATGGACTAGCGGGAGTGGCAGATACGCAGTATTTT.

This clonotype has ten or more counts. This chain uses TRBV7-9 with TRBJ2-7; 8 positions match TRBD1. Germline CDR1 reads SEHNR; CDR2 reads FQNEAQ (reference sequence). The CDR3 is 16 amino acids. V shed 4 bases and J 5 bases; nucleotides not matched to a gene: 13. CDR3 nucleotides: TGTGCCAGCAGCTCTTCCCCCCGACAGGGGCAGAACGAGCAGTACTTC. Protein sequence: CASSSSPRQGQNEQYF.

This clonotype appeared many times. The chain has TRBV5-4 and TRBJ2-3; 9 positions agree with TRBD1. Germline values: CDR1 SGHNT, CDR2 YYREEE (reference sequence). J was trimmed by 10 bases and V by 4 bases; bases with no gene match: 16. The CDR3 extends over 16 amino acids. CDR3 sequence reads: CASSPDPPTQGAAQYF. CDR3 nucleotides: TGTGCCAGCAGCCCTGACCCTCCTACACAGGGGGCGGCGCAGTATTTT. The full variable domain, rest sourced from reference TRBV5-4 and TRBJ2-3, is ETGVTQSPTHLIKTRGQQVTLRCSSQSGHNTVSWYQQALGQGPQFIFQYYREEENGRGNFPPRFSGLQFPNYSSELNVNALELDDSALYLCASSPDPPTQGAAQYFGPGTRLTVL.

Many counts were recorded for this clonotype. The chain links TRBV5-1 to TRBJ1-4, with a weak D call TRBD1 (5 bases). V dropped 4 bases and J dropped 7 bases, with 20 bases sitting between them. The CDR3 contains 16 residues. The V gene's germline CDR1 is SGHRS and CDR2 YFSETQ. This CDR3 reads CASSQTGGGSGEKLFF. The DNA for the CDR3 is TGCGCCAGCAGCCAGACGGGGGGAGGAAGTGGTGAAAAACTGTTTTTT.

This clonotype was seen once. The chain links TRBV20-1 to TRBJ2-7; 10 positions match TRBD1. The CDR3 contains 15 residues. Looked up from germline, CDR1 is DFQATT and CDR2 is SNEGSKA (reference sequence). The J segment lost 7 bases and the V segment lost 1 base, leaving 10 bases of the junction unmatched. The chain's CDR3 is CSARVRDRGWREQYF. CDR3 bases: TGCAGTGCTAGAGTTCGGGACAGGGGATGGAGGGAGCAGTACTTC.

The rearrangement uses TRBV7-9 and TRBJ2-7, with D unresolved. Germline V gene sequence: CDR1 SEHNR, CDR2 FQNEAQ (reference sequence). The CDR3 covers 14 residues. Trimming removed 5 bases from V and 3 bases from J, with 14 bases in between. CDR3 sequence (DNA): TGTGCCAGCAGCCCCCCCGGCCGCATCTACGAGCAGTACTTC. It codes for CASSPPGRIYEQYF.

This clonotype has a count of ten or more. V is TRBV19 and J is TRBJ2-7; D call uncertain. CDR1 is LNHDA and CDR2 is SQIVND in the germline V gene (reference sequence). Deletions cut 5 bases from V and 3 bases from J, with 8 bases between. This CDR3 region has 12 residues. The CDR3 bases are TGTGCCAGTAGTTTTATCGGCTACGAGCAGTACTTC. Its protein product is CASSFIGYEQYF. Full variable domain (missing parts from reference TRBV19 and TRBJ2-7): DGGITQSPKYLFRKEGQNVTLSCEQNLNHDAMYWYRQDPGQGLRLIYYSQIVNDFQKGDIAEGYSVSREKKESFPLTVTSAQKNPTAFYLCASSFIGYEQYFGPGTRLTVT.

The rearrangement uses TRBV12-3 or TRBV12-4 and TRBJ2-4, with unresolved D. CDR3 size: 12 residues. The germline V and J ends were trimmed by 5 bases and 6 bases, with 8 bases remaining between them. The CDR3 region is CASSPDLNIQYF. Written as DNA, the CDR3 is TGTGCCAGCAGTCCCGACTTAAACATTCAGTACTTC.

This clonotype turned up a few times. CDR3 nucleotides: TGTGCCAGCAGCCAACGGACTAGCGGGGGGGAGACCCAGTACTTC. As protein: CASSQRTSGGETQYF. This sequence joins TRBV3-1 and TRBJ2-5; 14 bases are a match to TRBD2. Per germline, CDR1 LGHDT and CDR2 YNNKEL (reference sequence). This CDR3 has 15 residues. Trimming removed 2 bases from V and 5 bases from J; junction bases left unmatched: 1.

This clonotype was seen repeatedly, ten times or more. This chain links TRBV5-4 with TRBJ2-3, with D perhaps matching TRBD1 (5 bases). Trimming cost V 0 bases and J 5 bases, with 10 bases left between them. Germline V CDR1 and CDR2: SGHNT, YYREEE (reference sequence). The CDR3 sequence is 14 residues long. CDR3 region: CASSLDRSEDTQYF. DNA of the CDR3: TGTGCCAGCAGCTTGGACAGGTCGGAAGATACGCAGTATTTT. Together with reference TRBV5-4 and TRBJ2-3, the CDR3 gives the full variable domain: ETGVTQSPTHLIKTRGQQVTLRCSSQSGHNTVSWYQQALGQGPQFIFQYYREEENGRGNFPPRFSGLQFPNYSSELNVNALELDDSALYLCASSLDRSEDTQYFGPGTRLTVL.

This clonotype has more than one count but fewer than ten. This chain connects TRBV7-8 to TRBJ2-7; D possibly corresponds to TRBD1 (5 bases). CDR3 length: 14 amino acids. Germline V gene sequence: CDR1 SGHVS, CDR2 FQNEAQ. The V end lost 2 bases, the J end lost 4 bases, and 12 bases lay between the germline ends. The CDR3 DNA reads as TGTGCCAGCAGCTTACAGGGTAGCAAATACGAGCAGTACTTC. Protein: CASSLQGSKYEQYF. Full variable domain (missing parts from reference TRBV7-8 and TRBJ2-7): GAGVSQSPRYKVAKRGQDVALRCDPISGHVSLFWYQQALGQGPEFLTYFQNEAQLDKSGLPSDRFFAERPEGSVSTLKIQRTQQEDSAVYLCASSLQGSKYEQYFGPGTRLTVT.

The chain is built from TRBV5-1 and TRBJ1-4; D is uncertain. The CDR3 is 15 amino acids. Germline assignment: CDR1 SGHRS and CDR2 YFSETQ. Trimming cost V 1 base and J 8 bases, with 15 bases left between them. This chain's CDR3 is CASSLSGENGEKLFF. CDR3 DNA sequence: TGCGCCAGCAGCTTGTCTGGGGAGAATGGAGAAAAACTGTTTTTT.

This clonotype was detected ten times or more. The V and J genes are TRBV6-5 and TRBJ2-6; D remains ambiguous. Trimming took 11 bases from V and 2 from J, leaving 7 bases between them. Germline V CDR1 and CDR2: MNHEY, SVGAGI. The CDR3 is 12 residues long. CDR3 amino acids: CAARAGANVLTF. CDR3 sequence (DNA): TGTGCCGCCCGCGCTGGGGCCAACGTCCTGACTTTC.

The chain is built from TRBV20-1 and TRBJ2-7; a weak D match, TRBD2 (6 bases). Per the germline V gene, CDR1 is DFQATT and CDR2 is SNEGSKA (reference sequence). V dropped 5 bases and J dropped 2 bases, with 13 bases sitting between them. The CDR3 sequence is 13 residues long. CDR3 sequence (DNA): TGCAGTGCTCCGGGAGTCTCTCCCTACGAGCAGTACTTC. Protein sequence: CSAPGVSPYEQYF.

This rearrangement joins TRBV5-1 to TRBJ2-1; 7 bases fit TRBD2. V dropped 0 bases and J dropped 0; count of bases not matched to a gene: 3. The CDR3 has 16 amino acids. Germline V CDR1 and CDR2: SGHRS, YFSETQ. For the CDR3, the DNA is TGCGCCAGCAGCTTGGAGGGCGGGAGCTCCTACAATGAGCAGTTCTTC. This codes for CASSLEGGSSYNEQFF.

The table lists this clonotype with many counts. The J gene is TRBJ1-3, the V gene TRBV9, with a possible D match to TRBD1 (5 bases). CDR3 length equals 17 residues. Germline CDR1 reads SGDLS; CDR2 reads YYNGEE. V gave up 0 bases and J gave up 0 bases, with 13 bases separating them. In DNA, the CDR3 is TGTGCCAGCAGCGTAGACAGGATACTTGACTCTGGAAACACCATATATTTT. Translation gives CASSVDRILDSGNTIYF.